This T cell receptor (beta chain) was retrieved from a study of shared clonotypes between healthy human individuals. The study's findings and limits: Donor clonotype sharing was expected to depend on sequencing depth.

The repertoire was sequenced with immunoSEQ multiplex PCR; TCRdb's copy has only in-frame clones and lacks some. The sample records about 510,000 clones, about four fifths being singletons. The CDR3 is 13 residues long. The V end was cut by 3 bases, the J end by 7 bases, with 11 bases between. Germline-derived CDR1 and CDR2 are MDHEN and SYDVKM. On this clone itself: Its antigen remains unidentified.

Participating donors were healthy, HIV-negative adults free of recent acute infections or vaccinations. The source material was PBMCs. This rearrangement joins TRBV28 to TRBJ2-3, with D uncertain. This clonotype originated in a woman aged 40 to 50 in good health. Some clones in this sample may be carry-over from other donors' samples. CDR3 bases: TGTGCCAGCAGTTTCCCCTTCAGAAATACGCAGTATTTT. Residues: CASSFPFRNTQYF.